This T cell receptor beta chain was captured by sequencing in a study of blood T cell repertoires in COVID-19. Study information: Spain, Italy and the United States supplied samples that represented acute and convalescent COVID-19.

Seattle patient enrollment occurred during active infection, with longitudinal follow-up thereafter. In the original processing: Amplified reference gene primers provided the basis for estimating nucleated cell counts. Here immunoSEQ multiplex PCR was the method, and the copy in TCRdb shows in-frame clones only, minus some. Clone size and V and J calls were adopted from that table, with D and trimming inferred from the DNA. The sample shows about 29,000 clones, approximately 85% of them seen only once. The sequenced sample was peripheral blood. This receptor was obtained from a woman of 80 years or more with COVID-19, enrolled during active disease.

The DNA of the CDR3 is TGTGCCAGCAGCCGCGGACAGGGGGCGTCGCATGAGCAGTTCTTC. Its protein is CASSRGQGASHEQFF. The chain recombines TRBV7-6 with TRBJ2-1; 11 bases align to TRBD1. Germline V gives CDR1 SGHVS, CDR2 FNYEAQ. V trimming: 5 bases; J trimming: 8 bases; junction bases outside the gene matches: 8. This CDR3 has 15 residues.